The T cell receptor beta chain under discussion was sequenced for a study of T-cell reconstitution after alpha-beta-depleted transplantation in children (dated by TCRdb to the mid-2010s). Notes on the research overall: Using TCR repertoire profiling, the study quantitatively followed how T-cell immune reconstitution unfolded in children after TCRalphabeta/CD19-depleted allogeneic hematopoietic cell transplantation. Study-wide findings and limitations: Hyperexpanded clone frequencies declined over subsequent months; after one year, T-cell counts and TCRbeta diversity were mostly attributed to newly produced T cells. The high TCRbeta diversity at day 60 in some patients was ascribed to recipient T cells and intrathymic progenitors that had survived conditioning. Apparently early alphabetaT-cell count recovery about two months after transplant reportedly relied on only several hundred rapidly expanded clones derived from non-depleted graft cells.

In the germline V gene, CDR1 corresponds to MDHEN and CDR2 to SYDVKM. Trimming costs V 0 bases and J 5 bases, and their ends lie 11 bases apart. Taken from cysteine to phenylalanine, the CDR3 has 15 residues. Only CDR3 DNA remains: 45 bases, in frame from the first base. In the case of this clonotype: What this receptor recognizes is not known. No quality values exist for individual bases; no much larger clone is one base distant.

Library creation used PCR. The data were produced on an Illumina HiSeq 2500. Molecular barcoding was employed in the preparation of TCR libraries, with unique molecular identifiers being used to normalize TCRbeta repertoire quantification. The public reads were run again by TCRdb, first through fastp at Q25 and then through MiXCR, and only productive beta chains were kept. Each CDR3 protein appears once, grouped with its most common genes and DNA. The sample data list a few hundred thousand distinct CDR3 sequences, and 13% of these were observed just once. In total, the top ten clones hold 2% to 2.5% of the sample. Per the publication, the treatment or condition label means: allogeneic hematopoietic cell transplantation with graft depleted of TCRalphabeta T cells and CD19 B cells. The transplant recipients were children given TCRalphabeta/CD19-depleted allogeneic hematopoietic cell grafts.

Recombination linked TRBV28 to TRBJ2-1, with the D gene possibly TRBD1 or TRBD2, each one fitting 5 bases. The material was PBMCs, mostly from graft donor cells, obtained 360 days after TCRalphabeta/CD19-depleted stem cell transplant. The source is a male patient between 10 and 17 years old who had a stem cell transplant for acute myeloid leukemia, so the T cells may come from the graft donor. DNA sequence: TGTGCCAGCAGTTTATGGCAGGTGGGGGACAATGAGCAGTTCTTC. This sequence encodes CASSLWQVGDNEQFF.